These T cell receptor beta chains were read from a single sample in a study of vaccination effects on CD4 cells after COVID-19. Profiling relied on immunoSEQ multiplex PCR, and the TCRdb table lists in-frame clones only, not all of them. The data hold fewer than 70,000 clones, with about 80% observed a single time. These receptors have no identified antigens. Sequenced material: CD4+ T cells from PBMCs cultured with SARS-CoV-2 spike peptides, taken before COVID-19 vaccination. Receptors originate from a human donor who received a COVID-19 vaccine. CDR3s include the opening cysteine and the closing phenylalanine or tryptophan. Each record gives: CDR3 length, D gene, V gene, J gene, clone size, CDR3 protein, CDR3 DNA. A D gene is named only where the DNA matches it firmly. Clone sizes are given selectively: once, few, many, or a class where the clone is expanded.

length: 15; D: -; V: TRBV3-1/TRBV3-2; J: TRBJ1-1; size: -; CDR3: CASSQGTLGNTEAFF; DNA: TGTGCCAGCAGCCAGGGGACCTTAGGCAACACTGAAGCTTTCTTT
length: 15; D: -; V: TRBV30; J: TRBJ1-5; size: -; CDR3: CAWSRQDLSNQPQHF; DNA: TGTGCCTGGAGTCGGCAGGACCTTAGCAATCAGCCCCAGCATTTT
length: 16; D: -; V: TRBV2; J: TRBJ2-2; size: -; CDR3: CASSDVAALNTGELFF; DNA: TGTGCCAGCAGTGATGTGGCGGCCTTGAACACCGGGGAGCTGTTTTTT
length: 13; D: -; V: TRBV10-3; J: TRBJ2-5; size: -; CDR3: CAISGAGPETQYF; DNA: TGTGCCATCTCAGGGGCAGGGCCAGAGACCCAGTACTTC
length: 11; D: -; V: TRBV12-3/TRBV12-4; J: TRBJ2-1; size: -; CDR3: CASSLRTEQFF; DNA: TGTGCCAGCAGTTTACGGACAGAGCAGTTCTTC
length: 14; D: -; V: TRBV2; J: TRBJ1-6; size: -; CDR3: CASSSISTNSPLHF; DNA: TGTGCCAGCTCCTCAATATCGACTAATTCACCCCTCCACTTT
length: 14; D: -; V: TRBV28; J: TRBJ2-3; size: -; CDR3: CASSLGGSADTQYF; DNA: TGTGCCAGCAGTTTAGGGGGATCTGCAGATACGCAGTATTTT
length: 14; D: -; V: TRBV18; J: TRBJ2-1; size: -; CDR3: CASSLITQHNEQFF; DNA: TGTGCCAGCTCCCTCATTACCCAGCACAATGAGCAGTTCTTC
length: 14; D: TRBD2; V: TRBV10-3; J: TRBJ2-5; size: -; CDR3: CAISGTGGQETQYF; DNA: TGTGCCATCAGCGGAACGGGAGGACAAGAGACCCAGTACTTC
length: 15; D: TRBD2; V: TRBV6-5; J: TRBJ2-5; size: -; CDR3: CASSYSTTVGGSQYF; DNA: TGTGCCAGCAGTTACTCGACGACGGTGGGGGGGTCCCAGTACTTC
length: 13; D: TRBD2; V: TRBV7-8; J: TRBJ2-5; size: few; CDR3: CASSLERGETQYF; DNA: TGTGCCAGCAGCTTAGAGCGGGGAGAGACCCAGTACTTC
length: 12; D: -; V: TRBV10-1; J: TRBJ2-3; size: few; CDR3: CASSQGMGTQYF; DNA: TGCGCCAGCAGCCAGGGAATGGGTACGCAGTATTTT
length: 13; D: -; V: TRBV28; J: TRBJ1-6; size: -; CDR3: CASLRGEGSPLHF; DNA: TGTGCCAGCTTAAGAGGGGAGGGGTCACCCCTCCACTTT
length: 11; D: -; V: TRBV30; J: TRBJ1-1; size: -; CDR3: CAFWRPTEAFF; DNA: TGTGCCTTTTGGAGGCCCACTGAAGCTTTCTTT
length: 11; D: -; V: TRBV20-1; J: TRBJ1-1; size: -; CDR3: CSLMGNTEAFF; DNA: TGCAGCCTGATGGGGAACACTGAAGCTTTCTTT
length: 20; D: TRBD1; V: TRBV9; J: TRBJ2-6; size: -; CDR3: CASSRDRVAYSFSGANVLTF; DNA: TGTGCCAGCAGCCGGGACAGGGTAGCGTATTCCTTCTCTGGGGCCAACGTCCTGACTTTC
length: 16; D: -; V: TRBV30; J: TRBJ2-5; size: -; CDR3: CAWSATQIGIRETQYF; DNA: TGTGCCTGGAGTGCAACTCAGATCGGAATTAGGGAGACCCAGTACTTC
length: 17; D: TRBD1; V: TRBV9; J: TRBJ2-1; size: -; CDR3: CASTKYDRGSSYNEQFF; DNA: TGTGCCAGCACAAAGTACGACAGGGGGAGCTCCTACAATGAGCAGTTCTTC
length: 15; D: TRBD1; V: TRBV2; J: TRBJ1-4; size: -; CDR3: CASSPRQGIGEKLFF; DNA: TGTGCCAGCAGCCCGAGACAGGGGATAGGGGAAAAACTGTTTTTT
length: 16; D: -; V: TRBV7-2; J: TRBJ2-1; size: -; CDR3: CASSFAGGFTYNEQFF; DNA: TGTGCCAGCAGCTTTGCTGGGGGTTTTACCTACAATGAGCAGTTCTTC
length: 14; D: TRBD2; V: TRBV6-2/TRBV6-3; J: TRBJ2-5; size: -; CDR3: CASSRLAVQETQYF; DNA: TGTGCCAGCAGTCGACTAGCGGTACAAGAGACCCAGTACTTC
length: 14; D: TRBD1; V: TRBV28; J: TRBJ1-4; size: once; CDR3: CASRIDRGYEKLFF; DNA: TGTGCCAGCAGGATTGACAGGGGCTATGAAAAACTGTTTTTT
length: 15; D: TRBD2; V: TRBV19; J: TRBJ2-1; size: -; CDR3: CASSMRLAGAHEQFF; DNA: TGTGCCAGTAGTATGAGACTAGCGGGGGCTCATGAGCAGTTCTTC
length: 13; D: -; V: TRBV29-1; J: TRBJ1-4; size: -; CDR3: CSARDISNEKLFF; DNA: TGCAGCGCCCGGGACATATCTAATGAAAAACTGTTTTTT
length: 16; D: -; V: TRBV25-1; J: TRBJ2-1; size: -; CDR3: CASSDRGTVTYNEQFF; DNA: TGTGCCAGCAGTGATCGAGGGACCGTAACCTACAATGAGCAGTTCTTC
length: 12; D: TRBD1; V: TRBV30; J: TRBJ1-1; size: few; CDR3: CAWITGGLEAFF; DNA: TGTGCCTGGATTACAGGGGGCTTGGAAGCTTTCTTT
length: 15; D: -; V: TRBV19; J: TRBJ1-5; size: -; CDR3: CASSIGTGGDQPQHF; DNA: TGTGCCAGTAGTATCGGGACTGGGGGAGATCAGCCCCAGCATTTT
length: 15; D: -; V: TRBV4-1; J: TRBJ1-5; size: -; CDR3: CASSQDATGRQPQHF; DNA: TGCGCCAGCAGCCAAGATGCTACAGGCCGCCAGCCCCAGCATTTT
length: 16; D: -; V: TRBV5-5; J: TRBJ1-5; size: -; CDR3: CASSLVAGNSNQPQHF; DNA: TGTGCCAGCAGCTTGGTGGCGGGGAATAGCAATCAGCCCCAGCATTTT
length: 17; D: -; V: TRBV6-1; J: TRBJ2-5; size: -; CDR3: CASSVLSGSHSQETQYF; DNA: TGTGCCAGCAGTGTACTTTCTGGTTCCCATTCCCAAGAGACCCAGTACTTC
length: 18; D: -; V: TRBV7-2; J: TRBJ1-2; size: -; CDR3: CASSSMPQFSGAGYGYTF; DNA: TGTGCCAGCAGCTCGATGCCCCAATTTTCGGGGGCAGGCTATGGCTACACCTTC
length: 19; D: TRBD1; V: TRBV7-2; J: TRBJ1-3; size: -; CDR3: CASSLAGTGTLRSGNTIYF; DNA: TGTGCCAGCAGCTTAGCGGGGACAGGGACTCTTCGGTCTGGAAACACCATATATTTT
length: 14; D: -; V: TRBV3-1/TRBV3-2; J: TRBJ1-1; size: -; CDR3: CASSQTVVNTEAFF; DNA: TGTGCCAGCAGCCAAACGGTGGTGAACACTGAAGCTTTCTTT